These 25 T cell receptor beta chains came from one sample sequenced in a study of cytomegalovirus exposure and HLA in healthy donors (dated by TCRdb to about 2017). Receptors were amplified or captured by the immunoSEQ multiplex PCR assay. For the multiplex PCR, a mixture combining 60 forward primers for TCR Vbeta segments and 13 reverse primers for TCR Jbeta segments was used. TCRdb provides this immuneACCESS table in a form limited to in-frame rearrangements. Some clones are lacking; in checked studies, under half of them reflect an unresolved V gene, and why the rest are absent is not known. The sample contains 150,000 to 200,000 clones, 70% to 90% of them found a single time. The top ten clonotypes cover about 2% of the sample. Sequencing was done on a sample of PBMCs. The source of these receptors is a woman aged 18 to 35 in good health and CMV-seropositive.

The rearrangement links TRBV7-6 to TRBJ2-7, with D possibly TRBD1 on 6 matching bases. Trimming left V 0 bases short and J 6 bases short, with 12 bases between. CDR3 length equals 14 residues. Germline V CDR1 and CDR2: SGHVS, FNYEAQ. The CDR3 loop is CASSLAQGGSEQYV. In DNA, the CDR3 is TGTGCCAGCAGCTTAGCACAGGGCGGTAGCGAGCAGTACGTC.

CDR3 sequence reads: CASSLAGTEAFF. CDR3 DNA: TGTGCCAGCAGTTTAGCGGGCACTGAAGCTTTCTTT. The chain has TRBV28 and TRBJ1-1; D unclear. Trimming took off 2 bases at V and 4 bases at J, with 5 bases between the two ends. Germline CDR1 MDHEN, CDR2 SYDVKM. The CDR3 runs 12 residues.

The chain recombines TRBV5-4 with TRBJ1-6, with D possibly TRBD1 on 5 matching bases. Trimming took 0 bases from V and 7 from J, leaving 11 bases between them. Germline loops: CDR1 SGHNT, CDR2 YYREEE (reference sequence). The length of the CDR3 is 15 residues. The CDR3 sequence is CASSLAFRGNSPLHF. The CDR3 DNA reads as TGTGCCAGCAGCTTGGCCTTTCGGGGGAATTCACCCCTCCACTTT.

The V call is TRBV9, the J call TRBJ1-6; 8 nucleotides align to TRBD1. V shed 0 bases and J 5 bases; nucleotides not matched to a gene: 4. Germline assignment: CDR1 SGDLS and CDR2 YYNGEE. This CDR3 comprises 16 residues. This chain's CDR3 is CASSVGTGFDNSPLHF. The CDR3 DNA follows: TGTGCCAGCAGCGTAGGGACAGGGTTTGATAATTCACCCCTCCACTTT.

This chain connects TRBV4-2 to TRBJ2-5, with D hard to call. V shed 0 bases and J shed 5 bases, with 4 bases lying between them. The germline gives CDR1 LGHNA, CDR2 YNFKEQ. The CDR3 is 12 amino acids. CDR3 DNA: TGTGCCAGCAGCCAAGATCGGGAGACCCAGTACTTC. This encodes CASSQDRETQYF.

The V gene is TRBV23-1, the J gene TRBJ2-3; D might be TRBD1 (5 bases). TRBV23-1 is annotated as an ORF whose role is uncertain. This CDR3 has 16 amino acids. V lost 0 bases and J 0 bases, leaving 10 bases between the germline ends. In DNA form, the CDR3 reads TGCGCCAGCAGTCAATCGGGGCAGTCTAGCACAGATACGCAGTATTTT. This codes for CASSQSGQSSTDTQYF.

As regards this clone: At the DNA level, this CDR3 is encoded by other sequences in the same sample as well. The chain employs TRBV7-2 and TRBJ2-3; possible D gene TRBD1, 6 bases. The CDR3 is made up of 12 amino acids. Trimming stripped 5 bases from V and 4 bases from J, with 7 bases between. CDR1 and CDR2 from the germline V gene are SGHTA and FQGNSA. The DNA of the CDR3 is TGTGCCAGCAGCCCAGGGGCAGATACGCAGTATTTT. Translation: CASSPGADTQYF.

This clone appeared a few times. The gene calls are TRBV27 and TRBJ2-7, with D perhaps TRBD2 (5 bases). Germline V CDR1 and CDR2: MNHEY, SMNVEV (reference sequence). Between the trimmed V and J ends, which lost 0 bases and 3 bases, there was a span of 9 bases. The CDR3 totals 14 residues. DNA for the CDR3: TGTGCCAGCAGTTTATCGGGAGCCAACTACGAGCAGTACTTC. Its protein product is CASSLSGANYEQYF.

V is TRBV5-8 and J is TRBJ1-2; unclear D gene. This CDR3 comprises 15 residues. Trimming stripped 4 bases from V and 5 bases from J, with 18 bases between. CDR1 and CDR2 from the germline V gene are SGHTS and YDEGEE. The CDR3 DNA reads TGTGCCAGCAGCCGAGGCGAGGTGACGATATATGGCTACACCTTC. Protein product: CASSRGEVTIYGYTF.

The chain carries TRBV5-4 and TRBJ2-5; D gene ambiguous. CDR1 SGHNT and CDR2 YYREEE come from the germline V gene (reference sequence). This CDR3 is 13 amino acids long. Trimming took 0 bases from V and 4 from J, leaving 7 bases between them. In nucleotides, the CDR3 is TGTGCCAGCAGCTTGGTTTCCCGAGAGACCCAGTACTTC. Its translation is CASSLVSRETQYF.

The rearrangement links TRBV7-3 to TRBJ2-3; 12 bases map to TRBD2. Trimming took 4 bases from V and 7 from J; bases not matched to a gene: 18. Germline CDR1 SGHTA, CDR2 FQGTGA. The CDR3 is 19 amino acids. CDR3 in amino acids: CASSSNLGGLAGSSNTQYF. The CDR3 DNA sequence: TGTGCCAGCAGCTCAAATCTGGGAGGACTAGCGGGGTCGTCGAATACGCAGTATTTT.

This rearrangement joins TRBV27 to TRBJ1-1; 8 nucleotides line up with TRBD1. The ends lost 8 bases at V and 7 bases at J; junction bases unmatched: 6. The CDR3 extends over 12 amino acids. Germline-derived CDR1 and CDR2 are MNHEY and SMNVEV (reference sequence). CDR3 DNA sequence: TGTGCCAGCTACCAGGGGGCTAATGAAGCTTTCTTT. Encoded protein: CASYQGANEAFF.

This clone occurred a few times. The chain has TRBV27 and TRBJ1-6; D perhaps matches TRBD1 (5 bases). The germline V gene encodes CDR1 MNHEY and CDR2 SMNVEV (reference sequence). V gave up 5 bases and J gave up 10 bases, with 12 bases separating them. The length of the CDR3 is 13 residues. The CDR3 nucleotides read TGTGCCAGCAGTCCAGGGTATCGCTCACCCCTCCACTTT. Translated, it gives CASSPGYRSPLHF.

The chain employs TRBV5-4 and TRBJ1-2, with 8 bases matching TRBD1. Trimming removed 4 bases from V and 4 bases from J; junction bases left unmatched: 3. Looked up from germline, CDR1 is SGHNT and CDR2 is YYREEE (reference sequence). The CDR3 extends over 13 amino acids. CDR3 DNA: TGTGCCAGCAGCCCAGGGGGCGGCTATGGCTACACCTTC. This translates into CASSPGGGYGYTF. The full variable domain, rest sourced from reference TRBV5-4 and TRBJ1-2, is ETGVTQSPTHLIKTRGQQVTLRCSSQSGHNTVSWYQQALGQGPQFIFQYYREEENGRGNFPPRFSGLQFPNYSSELNVNALELDDSALYLCASSPGGGYGYTFGSGTRLTVV.

The J gene is TRBJ2-1, the V gene TRBV15; TRBD2 is a possible D gene (6 bases). CDR3 length: 13 amino acids. The germline CDR1 and CDR2 sequences are LNHNV and YYDKDF (reference sequence). Trimming left V 0 bases short and J 7 bases short, with 7 bases between. The CDR3 DNA follows: TGTGCCACCAGCAGAGATGGGGGGAATGAGCAGTTCTTC. Encoded protein: CATSRDGGNEQFF.

The chain couples TRBV5-5 to TRBJ2-5; 11 nucleotides line up with TRBD2. V lost 4 bases, J lost 5 bases, and 19 bases stayed unmatched. The CDR3 covers 19 residues. Germline-derived CDR1 and CDR2 are SGHKS and YYEKEE (reference sequence). This CDR3 reads CASSTVAFGSGGARETQYF. In nucleotides, the CDR3 is TGTGCCAGCAGCACCGTCGCGTTTGGTAGCGGGGGGGCTCGGGAGACCCAGTACTTC.

This sequence joins TRBV9 and TRBJ1-5; 8 nucleotides align to TRBD1. This CDR3 comprises 15 residues. Trimming at V came to 3 bases and at J to 3 bases, leaving 5 bases not matched to a gene. The germline V gene has CDR1 SGDLS and CDR2 YYNGEE. The DNA of the CDR3 is TGTGCCAGCAGCGCCCAGGGGGCTCTCAATCAGCCCCAGCATTTT. This codes for CASSAQGALNQPQHF.

The rearrangement links TRBV7-8 to TRBJ1-6; 10 nucleotides line up with TRBD1. CDR1 and CDR2 (germline): SGHVS, FQNEAQ. J gave up 10 bases and V 0 bases, and 6 bases lay outside the gene matches. The CDR3 sequence is 16 residues long. The CDR3 bases are TGTGCCAGCAGCTTAGCCGGGACAGGGGTCAGATCACCCCTCCACTTT. Its translation: CASSLAGTGVRSPLHF.

This clone was counted a few times. One end of the junction fails to match germline, which may point to a read error. The chain has TRBV4-2 and TRBJ1-6, with D maybe TRBD1 (6 bases). Germline CDR1 and CDR2: LGHNA and YNFKEQ. This CDR3 has 15 residues. For the CDR3, the DNA is TGTGCCAGCAGTCAAGTTCAGGGGTCTGTTTTACCCCTCCACTTT. As protein: CASSQVQGSVLPLHF.

The rearrangement joins TRBV5-4 to TRBJ2-7; 7 bases match TRBD1. The V segment lost 4 bases and the J segment 3 bases; nucleotides outside the gene matches: 10. The germline CDR1 and CDR2 sequences are SGHNT and YYREEE (reference sequence). This CDR3 has 15 residues. In nucleotides, the CDR3 is TGTGCCAGCAGCCGGTGGGCAGGGGGAGACTACGAGCAGTACTTC. This translates into CASSRWAGGDYEQYF.

The genes are TRBV30 and TRBJ1-1; possible D gene TRBD1, 5 bases. The V gene lost 5 bases and the J gene lost 1 base, with 14 bases spanning the gap. CDR3 length equals 14 residues. Germline CDR1 reads GTSNPN; CDR2 reads SVGIG (reference sequence). CDR3 region: CAWWATGSNTEAFF. The CDR3, as DNA: TGTGCCTGGTGGGCCACAGGCTCGAACACTGAAGCTTTCTTT.

The chain recombines TRBV11-2 with TRBJ2-7; 8 bases are a match to TRBD2. This CDR3 comprises 14 residues. Trimming removed 6 bases from V and 1 base from J; junction bases left unmatched: 5. Per the germline V gene, CDR1 is SGHAT and CDR2 is FQNNGV. The CDR3 sequence: CASSHQRGSYEQYV. Here the CDR3 DNA reads TGTGCCAGCAGTCATCAGCGGGGGTCCTACGAGCAGTACGTC.

J is TRBJ2-2 and V is TRBV19, with 10 bases matching TRBD1. The CDR3 spans 17 residues. V shed 4 bases and J 1 base; nucleotides not matched to a gene: 6. The germline V gene encodes CDR1 LNHDA and CDR2 SQIVND (reference sequence). In DNA form, the CDR3 reads TGTGCCAGTAGTACGAGGCGGACAGGGGGGAACACCGGGGAGCTGTTTTTT. Translation gives CASSTRRTGGNTGELFF.

The CDR3 sequence: CASSSQGAKGYTF. The CDR3 DNA reads TGTGCCAGCTCATCGCAGGGGGCTAAGGGCTACACCTTC. This sequence joins TRBV18 and TRBJ1-2; TRBD1 matches 8 bases. V dropped 5 bases and J dropped 8; count of bases not matched to a gene: 7. Germline V gene lookup returns CDR1 KGHSH and CDR2 LQKENI. The CDR3 spans 13 residues.

The V and J genes are TRBV5-4 and TRBJ2-1; D might be TRBD1 (6 bases). The germline V gene encodes CDR1 SGHNT and CDR2 YYREEE (reference sequence). Trimming took off 1 base at V and 3 bases at J, with 11 bases between the two ends. The CDR3 is 15 amino acids. In DNA, the CDR3 is TGTGCCAGCAGCTTGTCACAGGGAAACTACAATGAGCAGTTCTTC. It yields the protein CASSLSQGNYNEQFF.